These 24 T cell receptor beta chains were sequenced from one sample in a study of regulatory T cells in long-lasting Graves disease. To make TCR beta libraries, researchers used iRepertoire HTBI primers and Arm-PCR of CDR3 regions. TCRdb reanalysed the multiplex PCR reads using MiXCR and keeps one entry per CDR3 protein. The sample consists of 550,000 or so distinct CDR3 sequences, about 12% of them appearing once. Described time point: newly diagnosed GD, antithyroid drugs for less than 3 months. Isolated PBMC RNA provided the starting material for the TCR library. Another study also made use of these data, one on T cells in Graves' hyperthyroidism and ophthalmopathy.

Sequencing was performed on peripheral blood mononuclear cells (PBMCs), taken at new diagnosis, from a patient treated with antithyroid drugs. Receptor source: a woman in her 30s with Graves disease.

The sample holds many counts of this clonotype. V is TRBV30 and J is TRBJ1-2, with D uncertain. This CDR3 is 12 amino acids long. Germline values: CDR1 GTSNPN, CDR2 SVGIG (reference sequence). V was cut by 4 bases and J by 2 bases, with 8 bases left in between. DNA for the CDR3: TGTGCCTGGATGGAAAGAAACTATGGCTACACCTTC. It is translated as CAWMERNYGYTF.

This clonotype was seen at least ten times. The chain joins TRBV2 to TRBJ1-6; D is ambiguous. The CDR3 extends over 15 amino acids. V lost 0 bases and J lost 10, with 13 bases in between. Germline assignment: CDR1 SNHLY and CDR2 FYNNEI. The CDR3: CASSEAPLDASPLHF. In nucleotides, the CDR3 is TGTGCCAGCAGTGAAGCCCCTTTGGACGCGTCACCCCTCCACTTT. Together with reference TRBV2 and TRBJ1-6, the CDR3 gives the full variable domain: EPEVTQTPSHQVTQMGQEVILRCVPISNHLYFYWYRQILGQKVEFLVSFYNNEISEKSEIFDDQFSVERPDGSNFTLKIRSTKLEDSAMYFCASSEAPLDASPLHFGNGTRLTVT.

The table lists this clonotype with many counts. This sequence joins TRBV9 and TRBJ2-1; tentatively, D is TRBD2 (6 bases). Trimming took 4 bases from V and 1 from J, leaving 12 bases between them. This CDR3 region has 15 residues. CDR1 is SGDLS and CDR2 is YYNGEE in the germline V gene. CDR3 protein: CASSPRLVSYNEQFF. In nucleotides, the CDR3 is TGTGCCAGCAGCCCCCGACTAGTATCCTACAATGAGCAGTTCTTC.

The chain recombines TRBV15 with TRBJ2-7, with D maybe TRBD2 (5 bases). The V and J ends lost 1 base and 4 bases respectively, with 14 bases between them. This CDR3 region has 15 residues. Germline CDR1 reads LNHNV; CDR2 reads YYDKDF (reference sequence). CDR3 sequence reads: CATSRAPVGEYEQYF. CDR3 sequence (DNA): TGTGCCACCAGCAGAGCGCCAGTCGGGGAATACGAGCAGTACTTC.

The chain recombines TRBV20-1 with TRBJ2-1; TRBD2 matches at 10 bases. With V trimmed by 6 bases and J by 3 bases, 14 bases remained unmatched. Germline assignment: CDR1 DFQATT and CDR2 SNEGSKA (reference sequence). The CDR3 length is 17 residues. The CDR3 sequence is CSASGGASGSFYNEQFF. The CDR3 DNA follows: TGCAGTGCGTCGGGGGGGGCTAGCGGGAGTTTCTACAATGAGCAGTTCTTC.

There are a few counts of this clonotype. The chain couples TRBV5-6 to TRBJ1-3; D might be TRBD1 (6 bases). The CDR3 is made up of 16 amino acids. The V gene's germline CDR1 is SGHDT and CDR2 YYEEEE. The V end lost 1 base, the J end lost 3 bases, and 14 bases lay between the germline ends. The CDR3 region has the DNA TGTGCCAGCAGCTTGTTCGGGGGGCCGCTTGGAAACACCATATATTTT. It encodes CASSLFGGPLGNTIYF.

This clonotype was detected many times. This chain joins TRBV7-2 and TRBJ2-5; TRBD2 matches at 12 bases. V dropped 5 bases and J dropped 2; count of bases not matched to a gene: 15. The length of the CDR3 is 19 residues. CDR1 and CDR2 (germline): SGHTA, FQGNSA. The CDR3 region has the DNA TGTGCCAGCAGCCCGCAATCCTGGCGGACTAGCGGGATACAAGAGACCCAGTACTTC. This translates into CASSPQSWRTSGIQETQYF.

This clonotype has just a few counts. Possible read error: a much larger clone is one base away. The chain recombines TRBV12-3 or TRBV12-4 with TRBJ1-1, with no clear D. The CDR3 contains 16 residues. The CDR3 nucleotides read TGTGCCGGCAGTTTGGTCATGCCGCCGCAGAAGGGATCAGGTTTCTTT. This gives the protein CAGSLVMPPQKGSGFF.

In its sample, this clonotype was seen many times. V and J are TRBV20-1 and TRBJ2-1, with 10 bases aligning to TRBD2. After removal of 2 bases from V and 6 bases from J, the junction contained 4 bases not matched to a gene. Germline V gene lookup returns CDR1 DFQATT and CDR2 SNEGSKA (reference sequence). CDR3 length: 14 amino acids. The CDR3 nucleotides are TGCAGTGCTAGAAAGGTAGCGGGGGGCAATGAGCAGTTCTTC. The encoded protein is CSARKVAGGNEQFF.

This clonotype occurred many times. This rearrangement joins TRBV10-2 to TRBJ1-4; D not resolved. CDR1 is WSHSY, CDR2 SAAADI, per germline. There are 13 residues in the CDR3. V gave up 3 bases and J gave up 4 bases, with 6 bases separating them. This CDR3 is CASSERYNEKLFF. The CDR3 DNA sequence: TGCGCCAGCAGTGAACGGTATAATGAAAAACTGTTTTTT.

In the case of this clonotype: Being one base from a much bigger clone, this may be a read error. V and J are TRBV11-2 and TRBJ2-1; 7 bases align to TRBD1. Unmatched junction bases numbered 4, after V lost 5 bases and J lost 0 bases. The CDR3 is 15 residues long. From germline, CDR1 is SGHAT and CDR2 FQNNGV. In DNA, the CDR3 is TGTGCCAGCAGCCGCGACAGGGCCTCCTACAATGAGCAGTTCTTC. Protein: CASSRDRASYNEQFF. Filled out from reference TRBV11-2 and TRBJ2-1, the complete variable domain reads EAGVAQSPRYKIIEKRQSVAFWCNPISGHATLYWYQQILGQGPKLLIQFQNNGVVDDSQLPKDRFSAERLKGVDSTLKIQPAKLEDSAVYLCASSRDRASYNEQFFGPGTRLTVL.

At least ten counts were recorded for this clonotype. The J gene is TRBJ2-3, the V gene TRBV2; maybe TRBD2 (5 bases). Germline V gives CDR1 SNHLY, CDR2 FYNNEI. With 5 bases removed from V and 5 bases from J, the gap between germline ends came to 11 bases. The CDR3 is made up of 13 amino acids. In nucleotides, the CDR3 is TGTGCCAGCAGTCAGGAGGTAAAAGATACGCAGTATTTT. Amino acid sequence: CASSQEVKDTQYF.

The chain recombines TRBV6-1 with TRBJ1-2; 9 nucleotides line up with TRBD1. V was pared by 5 bases and J by 10 bases, with 8 bases of the junction left unmatched. Per germline, CDR1 MNHNS and CDR2 SASEGT. The CDR3 spans 13 residues. CDR3 nucleotide sequence: TGTGCCAGCAGTACGGACAGGGGTGTTGCCTACACCTTC. Its protein is CASSTDRGVAYTF.

This clonotype has at least ten counts. The J gene is TRBJ2-2, the V gene TRBV6-5; 7 bases are shared with TRBD1. V shed 4 bases and J 4 bases; nucleotides not matched to a gene: 6. Per the germline V gene, CDR1 is MNHEY and CDR2 is SVGAGI. This CDR3 contains 15 residues. The CDR3 loop reads CASSSQGLSTGELFF. For the CDR3, the DNA is TGTGCCAGCAGTTCACAGGGGCTTTCCACCGGGGAGCTGTTTTTT.

This clonotype was seen many times. V gene TRBV28 combines with J gene TRBJ2-5; maybe TRBD1 (7 bases). The germline V gene encodes CDR1 MDHEN and CDR2 SYDVKM. CDR3 length equals 15 residues. V lost 6 bases to trimming and J lost 4 bases, with 18 bases between them. As DNA, the CDR3 is TGTGCCAGCAGCACCCCCCGGCAGGGGGGAGAGACCCAGTACTTC. Protein: CASSTPRQGGETQYF.

This clonotype was picked up many times. The genes are TRBV2 and TRBJ2-1, with D tentatively TRBD1 or TRBD2 (5 bases each). V lost 6 bases and J lost 10, with 19 bases in between. The CDR3 consists of 14 residues. Germline assignment: CDR1 SNHLY and CDR2 FYNNEI. The CDR3 sequence is CASRANRGVGEQFF. CDR3 in DNA: TGTGCCAGCAGGGCAAACAGAGGGGTCGGCGAGCAGTTCTTC.

This clonotype came up many times. This chain connects TRBV7-8 to TRBJ2-2; 8 bases match TRBD2. Germline values: CDR1 SGHVS, CDR2 FQNEAQ. J was trimmed by 4 bases and V by 3 bases; bases with no gene match: 4. The length of the CDR3 is 15 residues. Here the CDR3 DNA reads TGTGCCAGCAGCTTCAGTAGCGGGATCACCGGGGAGCTGTTTTTT. Protein sequence: CASSFSSGITGELFF.

This clonotype was seen ten or more times. The chain recombines TRBV7-2 with TRBJ2-7; a weak D match, TRBD2 (6 bases). With 4 bases removed from V and 4 bases from J, the gap between germline ends came to 8 bases. The CDR3 spans 12 residues. CDR1 is SGHTA, CDR2 FQGNSA, per germline. CDR3 nucleotide sequence: TGTGCCAGCAGCTCAGGGAGGTACGAGCAGTACTTC. Residues: CASSSGRYEQYF.

This clonotype has at least ten counts. The chain uses TRBV5-1 and TRBJ2-5, with 7 bases identical to TRBD1. The CDR3 has 15 amino acids. From germline, CDR1 is SGHRS and CDR2 YFSETQ. J lost 0 bases, V lost 1 base, and 3 bases had no gene match. The CDR3 sequence is CASSLFGQDQETQYF. The CDR3 DNA reads as TGCGCCAGCAGCTTGTTCGGACAGGACCAAGAGACCCAGTACTTC.

V gene TRBV12-3 or TRBV12-4 combines with J gene TRBJ2-7; D possibly matches TRBD1 or TRBD2 (5 bases each). There are 12 residues in the CDR3. The V end was cut by 3 bases, the J end by 9 bases, with 12 bases between. The CDR3 loop is CASSFGGFGQYF. The DNA of the CDR3 is TGTGCCAGCAGTTTTGGGGGTTTCGGGCAGTACTTC.

This clonotype was counted many times. The genes are TRBV14 and TRBJ2-1; 7 nucleotides match TRBD1. CDR3 length: 16 residues. Looked up from germline, CDR1 is SGHDN and CDR2 is FVKESK. Trimming at V came to 3 bases and at J to 7 bases, leaving 12 bases not matched to a gene. CDR3 amino acids: CASSHKRTGVQNEQFF. CDR3 DNA: TGTGCCAGCAGCCATAAGAGGACAGGTGTACAGAATGAGCAGTTCTTC.

In this sample, this clonotype turned up a few times. The gene calls are TRBV27 and TRBJ2-2, with D possibly matching TRBD2 (6 bases). The germline V and J ends were trimmed by 3 bases and 5 bases, with 13 bases remaining between them. CDR1 MNHEY and CDR2 SMNVEV come from the germline V gene (reference sequence). The CDR3 is made up of 15 amino acids. The CDR3 region has the DNA TGTGCCAGCAGTTTCCCGGGAGTAGGTACCGGGGAGCTGTTTTTT. Translation gives CASSFPGVGTGELFF.

The chain is built from TRBV14 and TRBJ2-2; D remains unclear. V lost 0 bases and J 7 bases, leaving 9 bases between the germline ends. CDR3 length: 14 residues. The V gene's germline CDR1 is SGHDN and CDR2 FVKESK. The chain's CDR3 is CASSQDRPIGELFF. The CDR3 nucleotides are TGTGCCAGCAGCCAAGATCGACCGATCGGGGAGCTGTTTTTT.

This clonotype appeared a few times. The rearrangement joins TRBV30 to TRBJ1-5; D uncertain. Trimming removed 2 bases at V and 7 bases at J, with 12 bases between. In germline, CDR1 is GTSNPN, CDR2 SVGIG (reference sequence). The CDR3 is 13 residues long. The CDR3 loop is CAWSMTFTQPQHF. The CDR3 DNA follows: TGTGCCTGGAGTATGACATTCACGCAGCCCCAGCATTTT.